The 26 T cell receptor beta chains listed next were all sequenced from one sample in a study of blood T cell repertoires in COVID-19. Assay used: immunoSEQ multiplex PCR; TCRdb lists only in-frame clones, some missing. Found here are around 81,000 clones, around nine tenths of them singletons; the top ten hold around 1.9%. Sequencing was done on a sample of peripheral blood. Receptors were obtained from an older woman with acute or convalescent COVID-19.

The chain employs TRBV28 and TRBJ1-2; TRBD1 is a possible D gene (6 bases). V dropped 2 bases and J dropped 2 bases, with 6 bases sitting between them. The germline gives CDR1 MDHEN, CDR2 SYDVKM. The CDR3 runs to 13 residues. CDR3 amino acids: CASSLGQNYGYTF. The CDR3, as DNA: TGTGCCAGCAGTTTAGGACAGAACTATGGCTACACCTTC.

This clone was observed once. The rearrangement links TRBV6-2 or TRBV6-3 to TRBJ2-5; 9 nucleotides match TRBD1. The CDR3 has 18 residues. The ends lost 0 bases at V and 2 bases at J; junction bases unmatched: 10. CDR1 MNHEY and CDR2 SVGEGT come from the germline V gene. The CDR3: CASSYSKDRGWWQETQYF. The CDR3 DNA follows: TGTGCCAGCAGTTACTCGAAGGACAGGGGATGGTGGCAAGAGACCCAGTACTTC.

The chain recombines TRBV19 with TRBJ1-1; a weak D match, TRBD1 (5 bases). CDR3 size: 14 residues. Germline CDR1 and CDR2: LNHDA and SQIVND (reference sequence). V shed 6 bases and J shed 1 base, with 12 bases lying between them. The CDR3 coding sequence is TGTGCCAGTAGGCCCATGGGGGGGAACACTGAAGCTTTCTTT. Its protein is CASRPMGGNTEAFF. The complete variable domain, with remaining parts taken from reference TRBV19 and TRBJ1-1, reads DGGITQSPKYLFRKEGQNVTLSCEQNLNHDAMYWYRQDPGQGLRLIYYSQIVNDFQKGDIAEGYSVSREKKESFPLTVTSAQKNPTAFYLCASRPMGGNTEAFFGQGTRLTVV.

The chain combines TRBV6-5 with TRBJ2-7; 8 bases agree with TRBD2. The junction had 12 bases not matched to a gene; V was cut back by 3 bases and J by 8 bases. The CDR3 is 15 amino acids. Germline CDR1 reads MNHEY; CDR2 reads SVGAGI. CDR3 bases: TGTGCCAGCAGTTATCATAAGACGGGAGGGGGGAAGCAGTACTTC. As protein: CASSYHKTGGGKQYF.

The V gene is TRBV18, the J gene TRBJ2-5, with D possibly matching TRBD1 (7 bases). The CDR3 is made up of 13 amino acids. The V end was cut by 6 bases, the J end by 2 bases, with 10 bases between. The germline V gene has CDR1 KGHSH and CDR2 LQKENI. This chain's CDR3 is CASSAGQQETQYF. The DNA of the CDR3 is TGTGCCAGCTCCGCGGGACAGCAAGAGACCCAGTACTTC.

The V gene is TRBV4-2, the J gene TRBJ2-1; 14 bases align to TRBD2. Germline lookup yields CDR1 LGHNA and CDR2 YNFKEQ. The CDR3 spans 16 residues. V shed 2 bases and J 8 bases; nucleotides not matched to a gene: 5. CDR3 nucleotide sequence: TGTGCCAGCAGCCAACTAGGGACTAGCGGGGGTGATGAGCAGTTCTTC. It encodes CASSQLGTSGGDEQFF.

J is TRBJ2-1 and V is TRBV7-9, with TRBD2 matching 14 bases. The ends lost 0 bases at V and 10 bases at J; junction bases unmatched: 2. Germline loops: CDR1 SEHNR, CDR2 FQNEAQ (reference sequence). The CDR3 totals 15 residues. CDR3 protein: CASSLAGLAGGEQFF. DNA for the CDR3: TGTGCCAGCAGCTTAGCCGGACTAGCGGGAGGAGAGCAGTTCTTC.

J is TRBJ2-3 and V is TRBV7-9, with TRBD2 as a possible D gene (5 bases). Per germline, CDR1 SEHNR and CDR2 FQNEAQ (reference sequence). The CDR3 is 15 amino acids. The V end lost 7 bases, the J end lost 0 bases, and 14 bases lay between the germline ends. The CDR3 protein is CASTKKADSTDTQYF. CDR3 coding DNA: TGTGCCAGCACCAAAAAAGCGGATAGCACAGATACGCAGTATTTT.

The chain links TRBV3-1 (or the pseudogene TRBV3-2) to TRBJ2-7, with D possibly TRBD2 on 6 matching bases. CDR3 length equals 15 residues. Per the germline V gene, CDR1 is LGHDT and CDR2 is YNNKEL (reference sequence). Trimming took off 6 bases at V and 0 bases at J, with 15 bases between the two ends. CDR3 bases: TGTGCCAGCAGGGAAATAGCGGATCCCTCCTACGAGCAGTACTTC. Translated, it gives CASREIADPSYEQYF.

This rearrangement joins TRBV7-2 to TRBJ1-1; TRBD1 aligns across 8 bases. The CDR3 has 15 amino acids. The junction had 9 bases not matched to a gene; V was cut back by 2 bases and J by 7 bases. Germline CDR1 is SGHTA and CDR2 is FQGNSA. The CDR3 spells CASSLSRSGGGEAFF. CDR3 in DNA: TGTGCCAGCAGCTTATCTCGGTCAGGGGGCGGTGAAGCTTTCTTT.

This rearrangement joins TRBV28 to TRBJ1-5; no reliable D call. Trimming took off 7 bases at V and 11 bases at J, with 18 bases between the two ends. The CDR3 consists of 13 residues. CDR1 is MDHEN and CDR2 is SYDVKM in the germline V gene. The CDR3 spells CASTTGGPRAQHF. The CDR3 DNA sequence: TGTGCCAGCACCACGGGAGGGCCCAGAGCCCAGCATTTT. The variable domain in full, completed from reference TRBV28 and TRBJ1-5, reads DVKVTQSSRYLVKRTGEKVFLECVQDMDHENMFWYRQDPGLGLRLIYFSYDVKMKEKGDIPEGYSVSREKKERFSLILESASTNQTSMYLCASTTGGPRAQHFGDGTRLSIL.

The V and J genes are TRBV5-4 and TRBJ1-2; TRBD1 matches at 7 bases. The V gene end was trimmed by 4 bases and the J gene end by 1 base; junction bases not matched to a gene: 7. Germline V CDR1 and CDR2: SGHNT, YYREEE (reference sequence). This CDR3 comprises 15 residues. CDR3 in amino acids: CASSPRGQINYGYTF. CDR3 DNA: TGTGCCAGCAGCCCCAGGGGACAGATTAACTATGGCTACACCTTC.

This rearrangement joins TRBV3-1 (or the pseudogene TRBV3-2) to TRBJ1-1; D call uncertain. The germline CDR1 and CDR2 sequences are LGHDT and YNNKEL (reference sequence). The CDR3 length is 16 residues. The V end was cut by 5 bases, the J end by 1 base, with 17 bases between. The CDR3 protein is CASSSTGVPPNTEAFF. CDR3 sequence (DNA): TGTGCCAGCAGCTCAACCGGGGTTCCACCGAACACTGAAGCTTTCTTT.

CDR3 nucleotide sequence: TGTGCCAGCAGTTTAAGCGGGGGCTCGAATTCACCCCTCCACTTT. Encoded protein: CASSLSGGSNSPLHF. The chain recombines TRBV28 with TRBJ1-6, with D maybe TRBD1 (6 bases). Trimming took off 2 bases at V and 7 bases at J, with 12 bases between the two ends. Germline assignment: CDR1 MDHEN and CDR2 SYDVKM. This CDR3 has 15 residues.

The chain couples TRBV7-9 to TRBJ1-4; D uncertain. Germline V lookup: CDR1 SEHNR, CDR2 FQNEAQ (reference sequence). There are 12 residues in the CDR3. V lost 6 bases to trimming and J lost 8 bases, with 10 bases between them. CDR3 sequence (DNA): TGTGCCAGCAGTTCGGGAGGCGAAAAACTGTTTTTT. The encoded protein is CASSSGGEKLFF.

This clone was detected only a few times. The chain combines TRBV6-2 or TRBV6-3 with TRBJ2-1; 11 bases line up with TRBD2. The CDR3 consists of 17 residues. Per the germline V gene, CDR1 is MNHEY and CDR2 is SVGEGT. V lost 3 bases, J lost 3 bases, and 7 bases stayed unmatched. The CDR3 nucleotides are TGTGCCAGCAGTTATTCCCCACTAGCGGGAGTCTACAATGAGCAGTTCTTC. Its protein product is CASSYSPLAGVYNEQFF.

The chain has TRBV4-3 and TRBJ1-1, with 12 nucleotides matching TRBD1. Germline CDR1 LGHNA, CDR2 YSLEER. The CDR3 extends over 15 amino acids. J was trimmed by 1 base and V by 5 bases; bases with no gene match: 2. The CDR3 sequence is CASSRDRGPNTEAFF. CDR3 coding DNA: TGCGCCAGCAGCAGGGACAGGGGGCCGAACACTGAAGCTTTCTTT.

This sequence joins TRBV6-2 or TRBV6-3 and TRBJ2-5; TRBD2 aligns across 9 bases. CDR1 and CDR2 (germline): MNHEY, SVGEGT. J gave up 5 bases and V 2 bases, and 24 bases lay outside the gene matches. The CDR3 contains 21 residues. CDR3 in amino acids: CASSYPRGVSGRSRERETQYF. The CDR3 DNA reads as TGTGCCAGCAGTTACCCGCGGGGGGTTAGCGGGAGATCGAGAGAGAGGGAGACCCAGTACTTC.

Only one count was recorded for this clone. CDR3 amino acids: CASRTPLTSGRENEQFF. CDR3 DNA sequence: TGTGCCAGCAGAACTCCCTTGACTAGCGGGAGGGAGAATGAGCAGTTCTTC. The chain employs TRBV27 and TRBJ2-1; TRBD2 matches 14 bases. Unmatched junction bases numbered 11, after V lost 6 bases and J lost 7 bases. The germline V gene encodes CDR1 MNHEY and CDR2 SMNVEV (reference sequence). The CDR3 loop spans 17 amino acids.

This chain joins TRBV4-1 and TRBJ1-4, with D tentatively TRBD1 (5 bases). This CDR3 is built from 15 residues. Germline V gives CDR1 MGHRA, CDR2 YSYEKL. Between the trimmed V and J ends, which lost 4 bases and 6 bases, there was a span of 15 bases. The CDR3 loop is CASSPTAGRDEKLFF. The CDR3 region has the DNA TGCGCCAGCAGCCCTACGGCGGGGCGCGATGAAAAACTGTTTTTT.

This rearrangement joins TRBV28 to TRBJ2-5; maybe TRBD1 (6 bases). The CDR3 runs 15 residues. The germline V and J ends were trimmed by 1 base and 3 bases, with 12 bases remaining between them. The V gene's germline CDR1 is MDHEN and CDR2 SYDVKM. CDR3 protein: CASSLLGQTEETQYF. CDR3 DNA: TGTGCCAGCAGTTTATTAGGACAGACAGAAGAGACCCAGTACTTC.

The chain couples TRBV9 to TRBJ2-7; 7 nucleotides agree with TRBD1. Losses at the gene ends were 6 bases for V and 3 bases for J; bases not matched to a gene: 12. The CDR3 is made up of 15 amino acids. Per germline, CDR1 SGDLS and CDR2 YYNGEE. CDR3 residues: CASTKRRQGYYEQYF. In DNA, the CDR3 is TGTGCCAGCACCAAGAGGAGACAGGGATACTACGAGCAGTACTTC.

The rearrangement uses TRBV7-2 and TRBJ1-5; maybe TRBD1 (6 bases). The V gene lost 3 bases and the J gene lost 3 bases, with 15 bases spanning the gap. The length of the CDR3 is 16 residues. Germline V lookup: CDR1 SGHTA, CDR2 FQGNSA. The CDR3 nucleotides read TGTGCCAGCAGCTTGCAGGGGCCCCGGGCCAATCAGCCCCAGCATTTT. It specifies CASSLQGPRANQPQHF.

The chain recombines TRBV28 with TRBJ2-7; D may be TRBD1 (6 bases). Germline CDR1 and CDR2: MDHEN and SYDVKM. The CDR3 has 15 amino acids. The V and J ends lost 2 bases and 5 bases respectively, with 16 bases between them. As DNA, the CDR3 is TGTGCCAGCAGTTTAAGCCTGACAGGTCGCGACGAGCAGTACTTC. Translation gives CASSLSLTGRDEQYF. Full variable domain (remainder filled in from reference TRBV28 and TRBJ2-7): DVKVTQSSRYLVKRTGEKVFLECVQDMDHENMFWYRQDPGLGLRLIYFSYDVKMKEKGDIPEGYSVSREKKERFSLILESASTNQTSMYLCASSLSLTGRDEQYFGPGTRLTVT.

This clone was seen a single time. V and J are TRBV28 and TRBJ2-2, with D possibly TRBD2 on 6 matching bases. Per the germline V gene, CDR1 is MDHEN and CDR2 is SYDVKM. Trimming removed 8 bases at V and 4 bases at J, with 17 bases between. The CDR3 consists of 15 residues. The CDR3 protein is CASSSIAGTTGELFF. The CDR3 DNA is TGTGCCAGCTCGTCGATCGCGGGAACCACCGGGGAGCTGTTTTTT. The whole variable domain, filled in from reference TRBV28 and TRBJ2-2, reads DVKVTQSSRYLVKRTGEKVFLECVQDMDHENMFWYRQDPGLGLRLIYFSYDVKMKEKGDIPEGYSVSREKKERFSLILESASTNQTSMYLCASSSIAGTTGELFFGEGSRLTVL.

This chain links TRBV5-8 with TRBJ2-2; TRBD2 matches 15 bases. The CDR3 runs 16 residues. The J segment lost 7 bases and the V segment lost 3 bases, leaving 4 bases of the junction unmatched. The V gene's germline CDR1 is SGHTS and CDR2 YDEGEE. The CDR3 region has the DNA TGTGCCAGCAGCTCCCCGGGACTAGCGGGAGGCGGGGAGCTGTTTTTT. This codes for CASSSPGLAGGGELFF. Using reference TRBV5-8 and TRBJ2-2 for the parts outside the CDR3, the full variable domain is EAGVTQSPTHLIKTRGQQATLRCSPISGHTSVYWYQQALGLGLQFLLWYDEGEERNRGNFPPRFSGRQFPNYSSELNVNALELEDSALYLCASSSPGLAGGGELFFGEGSRLTVL.